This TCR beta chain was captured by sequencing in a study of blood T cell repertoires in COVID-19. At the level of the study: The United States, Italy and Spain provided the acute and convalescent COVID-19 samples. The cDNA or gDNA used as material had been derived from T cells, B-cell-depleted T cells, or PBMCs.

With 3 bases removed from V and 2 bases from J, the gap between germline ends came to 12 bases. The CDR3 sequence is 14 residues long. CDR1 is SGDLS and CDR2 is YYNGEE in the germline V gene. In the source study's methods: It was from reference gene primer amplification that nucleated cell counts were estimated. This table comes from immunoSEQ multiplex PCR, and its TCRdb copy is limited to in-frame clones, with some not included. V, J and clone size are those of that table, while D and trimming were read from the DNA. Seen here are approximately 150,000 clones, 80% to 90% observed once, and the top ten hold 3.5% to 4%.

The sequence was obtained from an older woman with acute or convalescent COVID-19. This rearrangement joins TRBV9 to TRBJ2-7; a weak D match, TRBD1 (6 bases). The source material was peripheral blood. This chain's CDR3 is CASSAQGSTYEQYF. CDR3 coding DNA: TGTGCCAGCAGCGCACAGGGCTCGACCTACGAGCAGTACTTC.